A selection of T cell receptor beta chains follows, all from one sample in a study of read filtering for tumor transcriptome and immune sequencing. TCRdb independently ran MiXCR on the reads; one entry per CDR3 protein. The sample lists 35,000 to 40,000 distinct CDR3 sequences, around 15% seen once, with approximately 35% in the top ten. The sequencing input was a population of CD138-negative cells sorted from bone marrow. The receptor source for this set is a donor aged 40 or over with multiple myeloma. The CDR3 runs from the conserved cysteine through the conserved F or W. Each record gives: J gene, V gene, clone size, D gene, CDR3 DNA, CDR3 protein. A D gene is named only where the DNA matches it firmly. Some rows mark clone size as missing; the rest say once, few, many or name a class of expanded clone.

J gene: TRBJ2-3; V gene: TRBV2; clone size: many; D gene: TRBD1; CDR3 DNA: TGTGCCAGTGTCGGGCAGGGGGCCACAGATACGCAGTATTTT; CDR3 protein: CASVGQGATDTQYF
J gene: TRBJ2-7; V gene: TRBV9; clone size: many; D gene: TRBD2; CDR3 DNA: TGTGCCAGCAGTGTTGCCGGGACTAGGGACTACGAGCAGTACTTC; CDR3 protein: CASSVAGTRDYEQYF
J gene: TRBJ2-5; V gene: TRBV7-3; clone size: .; D gene: .; CDR3 DNA: TGTGCCAGCAGCTTAACGGCCGGGTCCTCCTGGGGAGAGACCCAGTACTTC; CDR3 protein: CASSLTAGSSWGETQYF
J gene: TRBJ1-3; V gene: TRBV5-1; clone size: many; D gene: .; CDR3 DNA: TGCGCCAGCAGCTTGGCGGGGACGAGACAAAACACCATATATTTT; CDR3 protein: CASSLAGTRQNTIYF
J gene: TRBJ1-2; V gene: TRBV3-1; clone size: many; D gene: TRBD1; CDR3 DNA: TGTGCCAGCAGCCAAAGACCGGGACAGGGGGCGGATGGCTACACCTTC; CDR3 protein: CASSQRPGQGADGYTF
J gene: TRBJ2-4; V gene: TRBV13; clone size: many; D gene: .; CDR3 DNA: TGTGCCAGCAGCTTTTACCGGACTTCGCTAGCCAAAAACATTCAGTACTTC; CDR3 protein: CASSFYRTSLAKNIQYF
J gene: TRBJ2-3; V gene: TRBV5-1; clone size: .; D gene: TRBD2; CDR3 DNA: TGCGCCAGCAGCATCCGGGAGGGCCAACGAGATACGCAGTATTTT; CDR3 protein: CASSIREGQRDTQYF
J gene: TRBJ2-1; V gene: TRBV12-3/TRBV12-4; clone size: many; D gene: TRBD2; CDR3 DNA: TGTGCCAGCAGTTATACTAGCGTCTATGAGCAGTTCTTC; CDR3 protein: CASSYTSVYEQFF
J gene: TRBJ1-2; V gene: TRBV3-1; clone size: .; D gene: TRBD1; CDR3 DNA: TGTGCCAGCAGCCGTGACAGGGGATATGGCTACACCTTC; CDR3 protein: CASSRDRGYGYTF
J gene: TRBJ1-1; V gene: TRBV6-6; clone size: many; D gene: TRBD1; CDR3 DNA: TGTGCCAGCTTCAGGGGGCGGAACACTGAAGCTTTCTTT; CDR3 protein: CASFRGRNTEAFF
J gene: TRBJ2-5; V gene: TRBV11-2; clone size: many; D gene: .; CDR3 DNA: TGTGCCAGCAGCTTCCGTAGTAAGACCCAGTACTTC; CDR3 protein: CASSFRSKTQYF
J gene: TRBJ1-1; V gene: TRBV29-1; clone size: many; D gene: .; CDR3 DNA: TGCAGCGTTGAGGGCTACCCCAAAGCTTTCTTT; CDR3 protein: CSVEGYPKAFF
J gene: TRBJ2-7; V gene: TRBV20-1; clone size: many; D gene: .; CDR3 DNA: TGCAGTGCTAGCGACCGGGACCAAGGGAGGGAGCAGTACTTC; CDR3 protein: CSASDRDQGREQYF
J gene: TRBJ1-6; V gene: TRBV7-3; clone size: many; D gene: .; CDR3 DNA: TGTGCCAGCAGCTTAAGTGAGAATTCACCCCTCCACTTT; CDR3 protein: CASSLSENSPLHF
J gene: TRBJ2-1; V gene: TRBV7-7; clone size: .; D gene: TRBD2; CDR3 DNA: TGTGCTAGCAGCTACCCCTGGCGGGAGGGAGTTTACAATGAGCAGTTCTTC; CDR3 protein: CASSYPWREGVYNEQFF
J gene: TRBJ2-2; V gene: TRBV5-1; clone size: many; D gene: .; CDR3 DNA: TGCGCCAGCAGCTTGAAGGGGTCCGACACCGGGGAGCTGTTTTTT; CDR3 protein: CASSLKGSDTGELFF
J gene: TRBJ2-7; V gene: TRBV7-2; clone size: .; D gene: .; CDR3 DNA: TGTGCCAGCAGCCCCCGGGCAGGTGGAAGCTACGAGCAGTACTTC; CDR3 protein: CASSPRAGGSYEQYF
J gene: TRBJ2-7; V gene: TRBV5-1; clone size: .; D gene: .; CDR3 DNA: TGCGCCAGCAGCGCTACCGCAGGTACCGTCCACGAGCAGTACTTC; CDR3 protein: CASSATAGTVHEQYF
J gene: TRBJ2-1; V gene: TRBV20-1; clone size: few; D gene: TRBD2; CDR3 DNA: TGCAGTGCTAGAGGCGGTAGCGGGGGGAGTGAGCAGTTCTTC; CDR3 protein: CSARGGSGGSEQFF
J gene: TRBJ2-5; V gene: TRBV5-1; clone size: few; D gene: .; CDR3 DNA: TGCGCCAGCAGCTTGCGGGGGCAGGAGACCCAGTACTTC; CDR3 protein: CASSLRGQETQYF
J gene: TRBJ1-1; V gene: TRBV7-9; clone size: many; D gene: .; CDR3 DNA: TGTGCCAGCAGCTTAGCTGCCGATTCCACTGAAGCTTTCTTT; CDR3 protein: CASSLAADSTEAFF
J gene: TRBJ2-6; V gene: TRBV5-1; clone size: many; D gene: .; CDR3 DNA: TGCGCCAGCAGCTTTATGCTGAGTTCCTCTGGGGCCAACGTCCTGACTTTC; CDR3 protein: CASSFMLSSSGANVLTF
J gene: TRBJ2-7; V gene: TRBV6-5; clone size: many; D gene: TRBD2; CDR3 DNA: TGTGCCAGCAGTTACTCACGACTAGCGGGCGATTACGAGCAGTACTTC; CDR3 protein: CASSYSRLAGDYEQYF
J gene: TRBJ2-5; V gene: TRBV12-3/TRBV12-4; clone size: many; D gene: .; CDR3 DNA: TGTGCCAGCAGCCAAGGGTGGGAGACCCAGTACTTC; CDR3 protein: CASSQGWETQYF
J gene: TRBJ2-6; V gene: TRBV11-2; clone size: .; D gene: .; CDR3 DNA: TGTGCCAGCAGGGACCGTGGCAGTAACCCCTCTGGGGCCAACGTCCTGACTTTC; CDR3 protein: CASRDRGSNPSGANVLTF
J gene: TRBJ2-2; V gene: TRBV7-2; clone size: many; D gene: TRBD1; CDR3 DNA: TGTGCCAGTAACCCCGGGACAGGGAAGGGCGGGGAGCTGTTTTTT; CDR3 protein: CASNPGTGKGGELFF
J gene: TRBJ2-3; V gene: TRBV7-8; clone size: many; D gene: TRBD2; CDR3 DNA: TGTGCCAGCAGCCTACTAGCGGGAGGGCCCTCCGGCACAGATACGCAGTATTTT; CDR3 protein: CASSLLAGGPSGTDTQYF
J gene: TRBJ2-1; V gene: TRBV6-5; clone size: many; D gene: TRBD1; CDR3 DNA: TGTGCCAGCAGTTACGCACTCCCCTCGACAGGGTACTACAATGAGCAGTTCTTC; CDR3 protein: CASSYALPSTGYYNEQFF
J gene: TRBJ1-1; V gene: TRBV5-1; clone size: many; D gene: .; CDR3 DNA: TGCGCCAGCAGCTTGGCTCCGAACACTGAAGCTTTCTTT; CDR3 protein: CASSLAPNTEAFF
J gene: TRBJ2-7; V gene: TRBV27; clone size: .; D gene: .; CDR3 DNA: TGTGCCAGCAGTTTACGCAGTGCTTTGGGGGAGCAGTACTTC; CDR3 protein: CASSLRSALGEQYF
J gene: TRBJ2-3; V gene: TRBV10-3; clone size: many; D gene: .; CDR3 DNA: TGTGCCATCAGTGAGGAGGCAGGGACAGATACGCAGTATTTT; CDR3 protein: CAISEEAGTDTQYF
J gene: TRBJ2-2; V gene: TRBV11-2; clone size: many; D gene: .; CDR3 DNA: TGTGCCAGCAGCTTCGGGATTTGGGGCACCGGGGAGCTGTTTTTT; CDR3 protein: CASSFGIWGTGELFF
J gene: TRBJ1-4; V gene: TRBV2; clone size: .; D gene: .; CDR3 DNA: TGTGCCAGCAGGGAGACACAGTCAACTAATGAAAAACTGTTTTTT; CDR3 protein: CASRETQSTNEKLFF
J gene: TRBJ2-3; V gene: TRBV20-1; clone size: many; D gene: .; CDR3 DNA: TGCAGTGCTAGCGGTGAGGGCACAGATACGCAGTATTTT; CDR3 protein: CSASGEGTDTQYF
J gene: TRBJ2-7; V gene: TRBV4-2; clone size: many; D gene: TRBD2; CDR3 DNA: TGTGCCAGCAGCCAGAGACTAGCGGGACAGGACGAGCAGTACTTC; CDR3 protein: CASSQRLAGQDEQYF
J gene: TRBJ2-5; V gene: TRBV5-1; clone size: many; D gene: .; CDR3 DNA: TGCGCCAGCAGCTTGGTTCAGGGGCAAGAGACCCAGTACTTC; CDR3 protein: CASSLVQGQETQYF
J gene: TRBJ1-5; V gene: TRBV30; clone size: few; D gene: .; CDR3 DNA: TGTGCCTGGAGTTCGGCAGGAAATCAGCCCCAGCATTTT; CDR3 protein: CAWSSAGNQPQHF
J gene: TRBJ2-7; V gene: TRBV7-8; clone size: many; D gene: .; CDR3 DNA: TGTGCCAGCAGCTTAGGGCTCGGAGCCTACGAGCAGTACTTC; CDR3 protein: CASSLGLGAYEQYF
J gene: TRBJ2-7; V gene: TRBV20-1; clone size: many; D gene: TRBD1; CDR3 DNA: TGCAGTGCCCAAGTTGGGACAGGGGGCTTGTACGAGCAGTACTTC; CDR3 protein: CSAQVGTGGLYEQYF
J gene: TRBJ1-2; V gene: TRBV6-2/TRBV6-3; clone size: many; D gene: TRBD1; CDR3 DNA: TGTGCCAGCAGTAACGACAGGGCAGAAGGCTACACCTTC; CDR3 protein: CASSNDRAEGYTF
J gene: TRBJ2-1; V gene: TRBV29-1; clone size: many; D gene: .; CDR3 DNA: TGCAGCGTTGCCTACTACAATGAGCAGTTCTTC; CDR3 protein: CSVAYYNEQFF
J gene: TRBJ1-3; V gene: TRBV7-9; clone size: .; D gene: .; CDR3 DNA: TGTGCCAGCAAGATTTGGCCCCCGGGACGCTCTGGAAACACCATATATTTT; CDR3 protein: CASKIWPPGRSGNTIYF
J gene: TRBJ2-1; V gene: TRBV5-1; clone size: many; D gene: .; CDR3 DNA: TGCGCCAGCAGCTTGGGGACAGTCTACAATGAGCAGTTCTTC; CDR3 protein: CASSLGTVYNEQFF
J gene: TRBJ1-2; V gene: TRBV11-2; clone size: many; D gene: .; CDR3 DNA: TGTGCCAGCAGCTTAGTTGGGCAGATCTATGGCTACACCTTC; CDR3 protein: CASSLVGQIYGYTF
J gene: TRBJ2-1; V gene: TRBV20-1; clone size: medium-sized; D gene: TRBD2; CDR3 DNA: TGCAGTGCTAGATCGGGAACAAGACTAGCGGGAGGCTATGAGCAGTTCTTC; CDR3 protein: CSARSGTRLAGGYEQFF
J gene: TRBJ1-1; V gene: TRBV6-2/TRBV6-3; clone size: .; D gene: .; CDR3 DNA: TGTGCCAGCAGTTACGCCACGAGCACTGAAGCTTTCTTT; CDR3 protein: CASSYATSTEAFF
J gene: TRBJ1-1; V gene: TRBV18; clone size: many; D gene: .; CDR3 DNA: TGTGCCAGCTCTCAAAAACGGGTGAACACTGAAGCTTTCTTT; CDR3 protein: CASSQKRVNTEAFF
J gene: TRBJ1-5; V gene: TRBV19; clone size: many; D gene: .; CDR3 DNA: TGTGCCAGTAGTATAAAAACCGAACCGCTCCATCAGCCCCAGCATTTT; CDR3 protein: CASSIKTEPLHQPQHF